The 21 T cell receptor beta chains presented below share a single source sample, sequenced in a study of T cells in Graves' hyperthyroidism and ophthalmopathy. Regions amplified from RNA transcripts were the TCR beta CDR3 regions. The HTBI primer set served for first-round RT-PCR of the TCR CDR3. One entry per CDR3 protein, called by TCRdb with MiXCR from the multiplex PCR reads. The sample gives roughly 530,000 distinct CDR3 sequences, about 15% of which show up once; approximately 16% is in the top ten. Sequenced input: blood. The receptor source for this set is a woman aged 18-29 years with Graves' ophthalmopathy.

This clonotype was seen more than once but under ten times. The chain combines TRBV6-1 with TRBJ1-5, with 7 bases identical to TRBD1. This CDR3 region has 15 residues. With V trimmed by 7 bases and J by 3 bases, 9 bases remained unmatched. From germline, CDR1 is MNHNS and CDR2 SASEGT. Here the CDR3 reads CASTTGAVYNQPQHF. The CDR3 coding sequence is TGTGCCAGCACTACAGGGGCGGTTTACAATCAGCCCCAGCATTTT.

This clonotype has only a few counts. The rearrangement uses TRBV7-3 and TRBJ2-5, with a tentative D call TRBD2 (6 bases). The CDR3 consists of 14 residues. The germline gives CDR1 SGHTA, CDR2 FQGTGA. Deletions cut 5 bases from V and 4 bases from J, with 14 bases between. DNA for the CDR3: TGTGCCAGCAGCCTCTCCGGGACTTTAGAGACCCAGTACTTC. It is translated as CASSLSGTLETQYF.

This clonotype came up a few times. J is TRBJ1-3 and V is TRBV30, with D hard to call. This CDR3 contains 12 residues. CDR1 is GTSNPN and CDR2 is SVGIG in the germline V gene (reference sequence). V gave up 0 bases and J gave up 4 bases, with 4 bases separating them. CDR3 residues: CAWSVEGNTIYF. The DNA of the CDR3 is TGTGCCTGGAGTGTAGAAGGAAACACCATATATTTT.

This clonotype was observed a single time. The chain is built from TRBV7-6 and TRBJ2-2; 7 bases are a match to TRBD1. Germline V CDR1 and CDR2: SGHVS, FNYEAQ. The CDR3 has 17 amino acids. Trimming at V came to 3 bases and at J to 5 bases, leaving 12 bases not matched to a gene. The CDR3 nucleotides read TGTGCCAGCAGCTTCGAAGGGGGCGCGGGTATAACCGGGGAGCTGTTTTTT. This encodes CASSFEGGAGITGELFF.

At least ten counts were recorded for this clonotype. J is TRBJ2-1 and V is TRBV12-3 or TRBV12-4, with 9 bases matching TRBD1. Trimming took 6 bases from V and 8 from J; bases not matched to a gene: 14. CDR3 length: 16 amino acids. CDR3 protein: CASRILRTGDRDEQFF. CDR3 DNA sequence: TGTGCCAGCAGGATTCTGAGGACAGGGGATAGGGATGAGCAGTTCTTC.

This clonotype was detected many times. This CDR3 reads CASSFISEGWGYTF. The CDR3 DNA reads as TGTGCCAGCAGTTTTATTTCCGAGGGGTGGGGCTACACCTTC. V and J are TRBV12-3 or TRBV12-4 and TRBJ1-2; TRBD1 is a possible D gene (5 bases). This CDR3 comprises 14 residues. The ends were cut back, 3 bases at V and 8 bases at J, with 16 bases in the middle.

This clonotype occurred a few times. The genes are TRBV5-6 and TRBJ2-3; D is unclear. Germline V gene data show CDR1 as SGHDT and CDR2 as YYEEEE. V was cut by 1 base and J by 1 base, with 7 bases left in between. CDR3 length: 14 residues. The CDR3 sequence is CASSLSLGTDTQYF. The CDR3 nucleotides read TGTGCCAGCAGCTTGAGCCTGGGCACAGATACGCAGTATTTT.

This clonotype was counted only a few times. The J gene is TRBJ2-6, the V gene TRBV18; perhaps D is TRBD1 or TRBD2 (5 bases each). The CDR3 has 17 residues. Trimming stripped 0 bases from V and 0 bases from J, with 9 bases between. CDR1 is KGHSH and CDR2 is LQKENI in the germline V gene. The CDR3 protein is CASSPPVGGSGANVLTF. As DNA, the CDR3 is TGTGCCAGCTCACCACCGGTTGGGGGCTCTGGGGCCAACGTCCTGACTTTC.

At least ten counts were recorded for this clonotype. The chain couples TRBV20-1 to TRBJ2-3; 7 bases are a match to TRBD1. CDR1 is DFQATT, CDR2 SNEGSKA, per germline (reference sequence). The V gene end was trimmed by 5 bases and the J gene end by 2 bases; junction bases not matched to a gene: 10. The CDR3 is 15 residues long. The CDR3 coding sequence is TGCAGTGCTGCCGTACAGGGGATCATCACAGATACGCAGTATTTT. Translating gives CSAAVQGIITDTQYF.

Written as DNA, the CDR3 is TGTGCCAGCTCACCCCGGACAGGGGCACCTGAAGCTTTCTTT. Translating gives CASSPRTGAPEAFF. V gene TRBV18 combines with J gene TRBJ1-1; TRBD1 aligns across 9 bases. The CDR3 runs to 14 residues. Germline V lookup: CDR1 KGHSH, CDR2 LQKENI. V gave up 3 bases and J gave up 6 bases; unmatched junction bases: 5.

This clonotype was seen repeatedly, ten times or more. This chain joins TRBV28 and TRBJ2-2; D call uncertain. This CDR3 spans 14 amino acids. V was trimmed by 7 bases and J by 1 base, leaving 10 bases between them. Looked up from germline, CDR1 is MDHEN and CDR2 is SYDVKM. The CDR3 spells CASKFFVNTGELFF. The DNA for the CDR3 is TGTGCCAGCAAGTTCTTCGTGAACACCGGGGAGCTGTTTTTT.

This clonotype was detected ten times or more. The gene calls are TRBV6-1 and TRBJ1-1, with 8 bases matching TRBD1. This CDR3 comprises 15 residues. J gave up 0 bases and V 4 bases, and 4 bases lay outside the gene matches. Germline V CDR1 and CDR2: MNHNS, SASEGT. The CDR3 protein is CASSVTGGVNTEAFF. The DNA for the CDR3 is TGTGCCAGCAGTGTTACAGGGGGAGTGAACACTGAAGCTTTCTTT.

V usage is TRBV19 and J usage is TRBJ1-2; 12 nucleotides match TRBD1. Germline loops: CDR1 LNHDA, CDR2 SQIVND (reference sequence). V gave up 6 bases and J gave up 6 bases; unmatched junction bases: 11. This CDR3 region has 16 residues. CDR3 sequence (DNA): TGTGCCAGTAGCTTACCGGGACAGGGGGCGAGGAATGGCTACACCTTC. Amino acid sequence: CASSLPGQGARNGYTF.

This chain uses TRBV27 with TRBJ2-1; a weak D match, TRBD1 (6 bases). The DNA matches TRBJ2-7 better at its end, which makes the J call doubtful. The CDR3 consists of 17 residues. The germline V gene has CDR1 MNHEY and CDR2 SMNVEV (reference sequence). The CDR3 loop is CASSLSVGAISMNEQYF. The CDR3 DNA sequence: TGTGCCAGCAGTTTATCGGTGGGGGCTATTAGTATGAATGAGCAGTACTTC.

The chain is built from TRBV28 and TRBJ1-2; D is uncertain. Germline V CDR1 and CDR2: MDHEN, SYDVKM. This CDR3 has 17 amino acids. Trimming took off 2 bases at V and 2 bases at J, with 18 bases between the two ends. The CDR3 DNA reads TGTGCCAGCAGTTTAGGAGGTTTCGGGGTCGGGAACTATGGCTACACCTTC. Protein sequence: CASSLGGFGVGNYGYTF.

This clonotype has at least ten counts. Here the CDR3 DNA reads TGCAGTGCTGAAAAGACAGGGTTTGGCTCTAACTATGGCTACACCTTC. Its translation: CSAEKTGFGSNYGYTF. This rearrangement joins TRBV20-1 to TRBJ1-2; 7 nucleotides align to TRBD1. This CDR3 has 16 residues. The germline V gene has CDR1 DFQATT and CDR2 SNEGSKA (reference sequence). V shed 5 bases and J 0 bases; nucleotides not matched to a gene: 12.

This clonotype was seen ten or more times. The chain employs TRBV3-1 and TRBJ2-1; 14 nucleotides line up with TRBD2. CDR1 is LGHDT, CDR2 YNNKEL, per germline (reference sequence). The trim removed 4 bases at V and 4 bases at J, leaving 15 bases unmatched. The CDR3 totals 20 residues. CDR3 nucleotide sequence: TGTGCCAGCAGCCCTGAAGGGACTAGCGGGGGCCTCGGAGGGTACAATGAGCAGTTCTTC. It translates to CASSPEGTSGGLGGYNEQFF.

This clonotype was found many times. The chain employs TRBV11-2 and TRBJ2-2, with D possibly being TRBD1 or TRBD2 (5 bases each). V was pared by 3 bases and J by 7 bases, with 15 bases between. CDR1 is SGHAT and CDR2 is FQNNGV in the germline V gene. The CDR3 consists of 15 residues. The CDR3 sequence: CASSFGTDFNGELFF. DNA for the CDR3: TGTGCCAGCAGCTTTGGGACCGATTTTAACGGGGAGCTGTTTTTT.

The table lists this clonotype with many counts. This rearrangement joins TRBV6-2 or TRBV6-3 to TRBJ2-1; 9 bases agree with TRBD2. Germline values: CDR1 MNHEY, CDR2 SVGEGT. The CDR3 spans 16 residues. With 10 bases clipped from V and 2 bases from J, the junction kept 12 bases outside the gene matches. CDR3 region: CATNENLAGAYNEQFF. The CDR3 bases are TGTGCCACAAACGAAAACTTAGCGGGGGCCTACAATGAGCAGTTCTTC.

The chain carries TRBV7-2 and TRBJ1-2, with a possible D match to TRBD1 (6 bases). The CDR3 is made up of 15 amino acids. The ends were cut back, 4 bases at V and 3 bases at J, with 15 bases in the middle. Germline V CDR1 and CDR2: SGHTA, FQGNSA. The CDR3 region is CASSSRGRGDYGYTF. CDR3 in DNA: TGTGCCAGCAGCTCCCGGGGCAGGGGCGACTATGGCTACACCTTC.

This clonotype came up many times. The CDR3 reads CASSELSGGSSNEQFF. The CDR3 coding sequence is TGTGCCAGCAGTGAATTGAGCGGGGGGTCTTCCAATGAGCAGTTCTTC. The chain combines TRBV6-1 with TRBJ2-1, with 9 bases aligning to TRBD2. This CDR3 spans 16 amino acids. Unmatched junction bases numbered 8, after V lost 2 bases and J lost 6 bases. In germline, CDR1 is MNHNS, CDR2 SASEGT.